Below, 27 T cell receptor beta chains from the same sample are listed, as sequenced in a study of response to subunit inactivated influenza vaccine. TCRdb re-analysed the RT-PCR reads in MiXCR, keeping a single row per CDR3 protein. The profile covers roughly 460,000 distinct CDR3 sequences, with approximately 9.9% appearing a single time and 12% taken by the ten largest. The sequencing used PBMCs from blood, collected 40 to 50 days after vaccination. These receptors came from a man in his fifties who received an inactivated influenza vaccine.

This clonotype was counted a few times. V and J are TRBV5-1 and TRBJ2-7; TRBD1 matches at 7 bases. Germline CDR1 SGHRS, CDR2 YFSETQ. V trimming: 6 bases; J trimming: 2 bases; junction bases outside the gene matches: 14. This CDR3 comprises 16 residues. The CDR3 region is CASKGWEGTAPYEQYF. In DNA form, the CDR3 reads TGCGCCAGCAAAGGGTGGGAAGGGACAGCTCCCTACGAGCAGTACTTC.

This chain joins TRBV6-2 or TRBV6-3 and TRBJ2-5, with TRBD2 matching 7 bases. The CDR3 has 13 amino acids. V shed 7 bases and J 5 bases; nucleotides not matched to a gene: 7. CDR1 and CDR2 (germline): MNHEY, SVGEGT. CDR3 nucleotides: TGTGCCAGCACCTACGGGGGGTACGAGACCCAGTACTTC. As protein: CASTYGGYETQYF.

This clonotype was seen many times. The J gene is TRBJ1-2, the V gene TRBV5-5, with D perhaps matching TRBD1 (5 bases). Trimming stripped 0 bases from V and 7 bases from J, with 13 bases between. The CDR3 totals 14 residues. CDR1 is SGHKS and CDR2 is YYEKEE in the germline V gene (reference sequence). The CDR3 DNA is TGTGCCAGCAGCTTGGAAACAGGCCCGAGTGGCTACACCTTC. Translated: CASSLETGPSGYTF.

The chain links TRBV2 to TRBJ2-1; D may be TRBD2 (5 bases). The CDR3 consists of 16 residues. Per the germline V gene, CDR1 is SNHLY and CDR2 is FYNNEI. Trimming removed 4 bases from V and 4 bases from J, with 17 bases in between. CDR3 DNA: TGTGCCAGCAGTGTTTCCGCGGGTTACGATTACAATGAGCAGTTCTTC. It specifies CASSVSAGYDYNEQFF.

At least ten counts were recorded for this clonotype. The chain links TRBV12-3 or TRBV12-4 to TRBJ2-1, with TRBD2 identical over 13 bases. The V and J ends lost 4 bases and 9 bases, in that order; junction bases with no gene match: 6. The CDR3 covers 15 residues. CDR3 residues: CASSYGTSGAVEQFF. The CDR3 nucleotides read TGTGCCAGCAGTTACGGGACTAGCGGGGCGGTTGAGCAGTTCTTC.

In this sample, this clonotype turned up many times. This chain joins TRBV29-1 and TRBJ2-7, with 9 bases lining up with TRBD1. CDR1 is SQVTM and CDR2 is ANQGSEA in the germline V gene. V dropped 4 bases and J dropped 2; count of bases not matched to a gene: 6. The CDR3 spans 14 residues. The CDR3 spells CSVARTGDPYEQYF. The CDR3 nucleotides are TGCAGCGTTGCCAGGACAGGGGATCCCTACGAGCAGTACTTC.

V gene TRBV4-3 combines with J gene TRBJ2-7; D possibly corresponds to TRBD2 (6 bases). The V end lost 1 base, the J end lost 2 bases, and 12 bases lay between the germline ends. Germline CDR1 and CDR2: LGHNA and YSLEER. The CDR3 spans 15 residues. CDR3 in amino acids: CASSQGLGAAYEQYF. The CDR3 DNA sequence: TGCGCCAGCAGCCAAGGACTAGGAGCTGCCTACGAGCAGTACTTC.

This clonotype came up many times. This rearrangement joins TRBV27 to TRBJ2-3, with TRBD2 identical over 11 bases. Trimming cost V 1 base and J 6 bases; bases outside gene matches: 6. CDR3 length equals 16 residues. The germline V gene has CDR1 MNHEY and CDR2 SMNVEV (reference sequence). CDR3 sequence reads: CASSLLAGGPLDTQYF. The CDR3 DNA is TGTGCCAGCAGTTTATTAGCGGGAGGGCCCCTGGATACGCAGTATTTT.

Note on this clonotype: A junction boundary mismatches the germline segment, possibly from a read error. The V call is TRBV20-1, the J call TRBJ2-3, with a possible D match to TRBD1 (6 bases). The length of the CDR3 is 16 residues. Germline assignment: CDR1 DFQATT and CDR2 SNEGSKA (reference sequence). The CDR3 DNA is TGCTGTGCTAGAGACCCGCTGGGACATAACACAGATACGCAGTATTTT. Amino acids: CCARDPLGHNTDTQYF.

This clonotype has only a few counts. The chain carries TRBV6-2 or TRBV6-3 and TRBJ2-4; TRBD2 matches 10 bases. Unmatched junction bases numbered 6, after V lost 5 bases and J lost 11 bases. The CDR3 loop spans 13 amino acids. Germline CDR1 reads MNHEY; CDR2 reads SVGEGT. The CDR3 DNA follows: TGTGCCAGCAGTCCAAGGACTAGCGGCCTTCAGTACTTC. Translated: CASSPRTSGLQYF.

There are a few counts of this clonotype. The chain carries TRBV12-3 or TRBV12-4 and TRBJ2-1, with 7 bases that match TRBD2. The CDR3 spans 17 residues. Trimming cost V 6 bases and J 6 bases; bases outside gene matches: 17. This CDR3 reads CASSQGGVERRGNEQFF. The CDR3 bases are TGTGCCAGCAGCCAGGGAGGGGTCGAGCGGAGAGGCAATGAGCAGTTCTTC.

This clonotype was observed a handful of times. V usage is TRBV29-1 and J usage is TRBJ2-1, with D possibly being TRBD1 (5 bases). The CDR3 contains 12 residues. The germline V and J ends were trimmed by 6 bases and 8 bases, with 14 bases remaining between them. The V gene's germline CDR1 is SQVTM and CDR2 ANQGSEA. The CDR3 bases are TGCAGCGTCTTGACAGTCATCTATGAGCAGTTCTTC. It is translated as CSVLTVIYEQFF.

This clonotype was seen many times. The chain has TRBV24-1 and TRBJ2-1, with 10 bases lining up with TRBD1. The CDR3 sequence is 13 residues long. Looked up from germline, CDR1 is KGHDR and CDR2 is SFDVKD. Trimming took 9 bases from V and 4 from J; bases not matched to a gene: 2. The CDR3 sequence is CATGTGVYNEQFF. As DNA, the CDR3 is TGTGCCACCGGGACAGGGGTTTACAATGAGCAGTTCTTC.

This clonotype was seen more than once but under ten times. The gene calls are TRBV20-1 and TRBJ2-6; TRBD2 aligns across 9 bases. Germline values: CDR1 DFQATT, CDR2 SNEGSKA (reference sequence). Trimming cost V 0 bases and J 0 bases; bases outside gene matches: 6. CDR3 size: 18 residues. This CDR3 is CSARDVAGARSGANVLTF. Written as DNA, the CDR3 is TGCAGTGCTAGAGACGTAGCGGGAGCGCGCTCTGGGGCCAACGTCCTGACTTTC.

This clonotype came up many times. V usage is TRBV12-3 or TRBV12-4 and J usage is TRBJ1-5, with D uncertain. V was shortened by 6 bases and J by 6 bases, with 9 bases between the two germline ends. The CDR3 extends over 12 amino acids. CDR3 amino acids: CASSLDLQPQHF. The CDR3 coding sequence is TGTGCCAGCAGCCTCGATCTTCAGCCCCAGCATTTT.

This clonotype was seen at least ten times. V and J are TRBV20-1 and TRBJ1-5; weak D call: TRBD1 (6 bases). The CDR3 totals 16 residues. Germline V gene data show CDR1 as DFQATT and CDR2 as SNEGSKA (reference sequence). V lost 3 bases and J lost 4, with 19 bases in between. CDR3 protein: CSARIWPGQGNQPQHF. Here the CDR3 DNA reads TGCAGTGCTAGGATTTGGCCGGGGCAGGGGAATCAGCCCCAGCATTTT.

This clonotype occurred a few times. The rearrangement links TRBV20-1 to TRBJ2-7; D is unresolved. Trimming removed 3 bases at V and 6 bases at J, with 15 bases between. Germline assignment: CDR1 DFQATT and CDR2 SNEGSKA (reference sequence). The CDR3 length is 13 residues. This CDR3 is CSASTLTPSEQYF. The CDR3 DNA reads as TGCAGTGCTAGTACCCTGACCCCCTCCGAGCAGTACTTC.

This clonotype was counted ten times or more. V usage is TRBV29-1 and J usage is TRBJ2-7, with D perhaps TRBD1 (5 bases). Per the germline V gene, CDR1 is SQVTM and CDR2 is ANQGSEA. V was trimmed by 4 bases and J by 6 bases, leaving 13 bases between them. The CDR3 has 12 residues. The CDR3 DNA sequence: TGCAGCGTTGGGGGCTTTCGGACCGAGCAGTACTTC. This gives the protein CSVGGFRTEQYF.

The chain recombines TRBV20-1 with TRBJ2-7, with a weak D call TRBD2 (5 bases). CDR3 length equals 12 residues. Trimming removed 3 bases at V and 0 bases at J, with 6 bases between. In germline, CDR1 is DFQATT, CDR2 SNEGSKA (reference sequence). CDR3 coding DNA: TGCAGTGCTAGCGGGATCTCCTACGAGCAGTACTTC. This gives the protein CSASGISYEQYF.

V usage is TRBV20-1 and J usage is TRBJ1-5; a weak D match, TRBD1 (6 bases). V gave up 6 bases and J gave up 0 bases, with 15 bases separating them. This CDR3 contains 15 residues. Germline V lookup: CDR1 DFQATT, CDR2 SNEGSKA (reference sequence). The CDR3 is CSATRDTHSNQPQHF. The CDR3 nucleotides are TGCAGTGCGACCCGGGACACCCATAGCAATCAGCCCCAGCATTTT.

This chain joins TRBV7-9 and TRBJ2-7, with a weak D call TRBD2 (5 bases). Between the trimmed V and J ends, which lost 5 bases and 5 bases, there was a span of 7 bases. Germline V gene data show CDR1 as SEHNR and CDR2 as FQNEAQ (reference sequence). The CDR3 has 11 residues. The CDR3 reads CASSVTNEQYF. The DNA for the CDR3 is TGTGCCAGCAGCGTGACTAACGAGCAGTACTTC.

Written as DNA, the CDR3 is TGCGCCAGCAGCACCGGGACAGGTAGCGACGAGCAGTACTTC. Translation: CASSTGTGSDEQYF. This chain connects TRBV5-1 to TRBJ2-7; TRBD1 matches 8 bases. The CDR3 contains 14 residues. Germline V CDR1 and CDR2: SGHRS, YFSETQ. With 4 bases clipped from V and 5 bases from J, the junction kept 8 bases outside the gene matches.

This clonotype was observed a few times. The gene calls are TRBV10-3 and TRBJ1-1; no clear D gene. Per the germline V gene, CDR1 is ENHRY and CDR2 is SYGVKD. V shed 10 bases and J shed 5 bases, with 11 bases lying between them. The CDR3 extends over 11 amino acids. The CDR3 DNA follows: TGTGCCACCTTCGGTAGGACTGAAGCTTTCTTT. Translating gives CATFGRTEAFF.

This clonotype has ten or more counts. A read error may account for a junction end that differs from germline. The gene calls are TRBV20-1 and TRBJ1-6; no firm D call. The CDR3 length is 11 residues. Germline V gives CDR1 DFQATT, CDR2 SNEGSKA (reference sequence). The CDR3, as DNA: TGCAGTGCGAGAGTACACTCACCCCTCCACTTT. It is translated as CSARVHSPLHF.

This clonotype was seen more than once but under ten times. The CDR3 DNA is TGCGCCAGCAGCCCGGGACACTTCTATGGCTACACCTTC. It codes for CASSPGHFYGYTF. The chain recombines TRBV5-1 with TRBJ1-2, with D possibly being TRBD1 (6 bases). This CDR3 comprises 13 residues. Germline CDR1 is SGHRS and CDR2 is YFSETQ. Trimming took off 4 bases at V and 4 bases at J, with 11 bases between the two ends.

The table lists this clonotype with a few counts. The rearrangement joins TRBV5-1 to TRBJ2-1, with D perhaps TRBD2 (5 bases). CDR3 length: 11 residues. The germline CDR1 and CDR2 sequences are SGHRS and YFSETQ. The ends were cut back, 0 bases at V and 12 bases at J, with 7 bases in the middle. CDR3 sequence (DNA): TGCGCCAGCAGCTTGGGACTACTGCAGTTCTTC. Residues: CASSLGLLQFF. The full variable domain, in which reference TRBV5-1 and TRBJ2-1 provide the parts outside the CDR3, is KAGVTQTPRYLIKTRGQQVTLSCSPISGHRSVSWYQQTPGQGLQFLFEYFSETQRNKGNFPGRFSGRQFSNSRSEMNVSTLELGDSALYLCASSLGLLQFFGPGTRLTVL.

This clonotype has only a few counts. The V and J genes are TRBV28 and TRBJ2-3, with 14 bases lining up with TRBD2. The V gene end was trimmed by 5 bases and the J gene end by 5 bases; junction bases not matched to a gene: 6. Germline V gives CDR1 MDHEN, CDR2 SYDVKM. The CDR3 consists of 16 residues. The CDR3 DNA reads TGTGCCAGCAGTACCCCCGGACTAGCGGGGGGAGATACGCAGTATTTT. This sequence encodes CASSTPGLAGGDTQYF.